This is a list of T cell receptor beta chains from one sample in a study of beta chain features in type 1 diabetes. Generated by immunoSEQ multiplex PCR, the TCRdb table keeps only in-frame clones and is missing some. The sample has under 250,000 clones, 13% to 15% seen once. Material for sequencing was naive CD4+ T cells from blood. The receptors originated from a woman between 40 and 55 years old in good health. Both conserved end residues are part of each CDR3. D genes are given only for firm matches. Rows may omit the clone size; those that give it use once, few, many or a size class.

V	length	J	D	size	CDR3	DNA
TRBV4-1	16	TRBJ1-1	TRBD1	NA	CASSQDPDRANTEAFF	TGCGCCAGCAGCCAAGACCCGGACAGGGCGAACACTGAAGCTTTCTTT
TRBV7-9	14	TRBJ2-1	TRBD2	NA	CASKTSGGPNEQFF	TGTGCCAGCAAAACTAGCGGGGGTCCCAATGAGCAGTTCTTC
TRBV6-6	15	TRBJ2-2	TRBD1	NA	CAIIPGQGLTGELFF	TGTGCCATAATCCCGGGACAGGGTCTCACCGGGGAGCTGTTTTTT
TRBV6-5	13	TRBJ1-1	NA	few	CASSSQMNTEAFF	TGTGCCAGCAGTTCACAGATGAACACTGAAGCTTTCTTT
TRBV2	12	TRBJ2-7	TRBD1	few	CASSRDRNEQYF	TGTGCCAGCAGTAGGGACAGAAACGAGCAGTACTTC
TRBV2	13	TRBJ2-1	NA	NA	CASRLPSRDEQFF	TGTGCCAGCAGATTACCCTCGCGGGATGAGCAGTTCTTC
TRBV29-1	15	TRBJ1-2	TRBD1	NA	CSVRTGGSPSYGYTF	TGCAGCGTTAGGACAGGGGGTTCCCCAAGCTATGGCTACACCTTC
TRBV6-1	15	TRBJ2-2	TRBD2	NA	CASSTSGGAIGELFF	TGTGCCAGCAGCACTAGCGGGGGGGCAATCGGGGAGCTGTTTTTT
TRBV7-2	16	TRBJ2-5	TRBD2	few	CASSFGTSGGGETQYF	TGTGCCAGCAGCTTCGGGACTAGCGGGGGCGGGGAGACCCAGTACTTC
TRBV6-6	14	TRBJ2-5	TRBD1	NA	CASSYSGQGGTQYF	TGTGCCAGCAGTTACTCGGGACAGGGTGGGACCCAGTACTTC
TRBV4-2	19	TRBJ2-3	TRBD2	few	CASSQDIGLAGAYTDTQYF	TGTGCCAGCAGCCAAGATATAGGCCTAGCGGGGGCCTACACAGATACGCAGTATTTT
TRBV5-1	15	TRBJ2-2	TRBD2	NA	CASSPGLAGTGELFF	TGCGCCAGCAGCCCGGGACTAGCGGGGACCGGGGAGCTGTTTTTT
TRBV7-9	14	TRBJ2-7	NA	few	CASSSQGTGYEQYF	TGTGCCAGCAGCTCCCAGGGTACAGGCTACGAGCAGTACTTC
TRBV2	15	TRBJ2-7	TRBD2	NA	CASSESVAGGYEQYF	TGTGCCAGCAGTGAATCGGTAGCGGGGGGCTACGAGCAGTACTTC
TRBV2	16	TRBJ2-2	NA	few	CASNTPRGGDTGELFF	TGTGCCAGCAACACCCCCCGGGGTGGGGACACCGGGGAGCTGTTTTTT
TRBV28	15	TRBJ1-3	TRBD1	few	CASSLSGTGRHTIYF	TGTGCCAGCAGTTTATCCGGGACAGGGCGGCACACCATATATTTT
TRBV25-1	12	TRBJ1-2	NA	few	CASSEWHYGYTF	TGTGCCAGCAGTGAATGGCACTATGGCTACACCTTC
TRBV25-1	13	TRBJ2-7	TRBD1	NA	CASSELDRGRQYF	TGTGCCAGCAGTGAATTGGATAGGGGGCGACAGTACTTC
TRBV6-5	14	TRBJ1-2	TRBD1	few	CASRGTGTGGGYTF	TGTGCCAGCAGGGGAACCGGGACAGGGGGGGGCTACACCTTC
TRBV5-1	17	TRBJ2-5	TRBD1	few	CASSLGLRTGLGETQYF	TGCGCCAGCAGCTTGGGCCTACGGACAGGCCTCGGCGAGACCCAGTACTTC
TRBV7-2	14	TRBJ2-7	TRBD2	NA	CASSLGLASYEQYF	TGTGCCAGCAGCTTAGGACTAGCCTCCTACGAGCAGTACTTC
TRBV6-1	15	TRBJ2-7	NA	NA	CASSPGGTGPYEQYF	TGTGCCAGCAGTCCCGGGGGGACAGGCCCCTACGAGCAGTACTTC